The subject of this entry is one TCR beta chain. The antigen remains unidentified. This record comes from a study of T cells after yellow fever vaccination. Study-wide background: In the case of low-cell-number fractions, SMART-Seq v4 Ultra Low Input was used for preparation.

TCRdb analysed the 5' RACE reads with MiXCR anew, one entry per CDR3 protein. The sample has some 560,000 distinct CDR3 sequences, 15% to 20% seen once; the top ten hold roughly an eighth. Study-level points and caveats: Peak timing came faster in the weaker secondary response, day 5 versus 15. Contamination by abundant bulk-population clonotypes could be present in FACS-sorted repertoires. Clonotypes shared by both compartments, CD4 and CD8, made up a small share.

In germline, CDR1 is MNHEY, CDR2 SVGEGT. V was clipped by 6 bases and J by 2 bases; unmatched bases: 11. The CDR3 extends over 17 amino acids. The sequences come from PBMCs, collected 15 days after the yellow fever booster vaccination. The chain has TRBV6-2 or TRBV6-3 and TRBJ2-7, with 12 bases lining up with TRBD2. The TCR was taken from a man under 40 who received the YFV17D yellow fever vaccine. CDR3 sequence: CASRRRWTSGTTYEQYF. The CDR3 region has the DNA TGTGCCAGCAGACGACGTTGGACTAGCGGGACAACCTACGAGCAGTACTTC.